This TCR beta chain comes out of a study of regulatory T cells in long-lasting Graves disease. Building of the TCR beta libraries involved iRepertoire HTBI primers and Arm-PCR of CDR3 regions. One entry per CDR3 protein, called by TCRdb with MiXCR from the multiplex PCR reads. In the table there are about half a million distinct CDR3 sequences, more than 10% of which are singletons. This CDR3 is built from 14 residues. V lost 7 bases and J lost 4; bases outside the gene matches: 10. Germline V CDR1 and CDR2: SNHLY, FYNNEI. Time point indicated: newly diagnosed GD, antithyroid drugs for less than 3 months. Following extraction of RNA from PBMCs, that RNA was used to make the TCR library. Staff took roughly 8.1 milliliters of peripheral blood and put it into EDTA tubes. A few counts support this clonotype. These sequences were also reported in another study, on T cells in Graves' hyperthyroidism and ophthalmopathy.

The origin of this receptor is a woman under 40 with Graves disease. This material consisted of peripheral blood mononuclear cells (PBMCs), taken at new diagnosis, from a patient treated with antithyroid drugs. J is TRBJ2-7 and V is TRBV2; 7 bases are a match to TRBD1. The CDR3 here is CASKGTDKIYEQYF. The CDR3 DNA follows: TGTGCCAGCAAAGGGACAGATAAAATTTACGAGCAGTACTTC.